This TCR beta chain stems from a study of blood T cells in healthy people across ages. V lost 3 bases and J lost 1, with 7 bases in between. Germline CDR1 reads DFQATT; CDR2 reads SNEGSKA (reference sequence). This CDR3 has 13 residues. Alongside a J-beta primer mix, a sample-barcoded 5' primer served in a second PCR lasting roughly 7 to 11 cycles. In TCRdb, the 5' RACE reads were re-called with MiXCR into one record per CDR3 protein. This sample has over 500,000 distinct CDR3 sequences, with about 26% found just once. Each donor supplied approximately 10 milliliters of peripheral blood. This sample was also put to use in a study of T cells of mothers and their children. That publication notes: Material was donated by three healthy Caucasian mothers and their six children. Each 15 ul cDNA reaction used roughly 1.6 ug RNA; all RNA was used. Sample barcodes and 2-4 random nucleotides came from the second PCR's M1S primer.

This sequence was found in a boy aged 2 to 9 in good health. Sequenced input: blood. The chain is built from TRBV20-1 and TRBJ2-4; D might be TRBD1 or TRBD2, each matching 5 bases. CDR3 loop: CSASWGAKNIQYF. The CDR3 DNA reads TGCAGTGCTAGTTGGGGGGCCAAAAACATTCAGTACTTC.